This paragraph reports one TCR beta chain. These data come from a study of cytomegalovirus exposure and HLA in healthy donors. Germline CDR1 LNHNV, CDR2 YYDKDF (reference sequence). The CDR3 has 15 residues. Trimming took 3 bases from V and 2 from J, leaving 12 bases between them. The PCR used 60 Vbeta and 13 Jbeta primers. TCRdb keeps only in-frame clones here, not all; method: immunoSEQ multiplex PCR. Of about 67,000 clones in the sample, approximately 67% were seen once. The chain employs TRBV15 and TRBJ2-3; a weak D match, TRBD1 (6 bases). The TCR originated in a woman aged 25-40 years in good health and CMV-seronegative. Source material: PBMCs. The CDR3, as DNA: TGTGCCACCAGCAGGAGACAGGACCACACAGATACGCAGTATTTT. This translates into CATSRRQDHTDTQYF.